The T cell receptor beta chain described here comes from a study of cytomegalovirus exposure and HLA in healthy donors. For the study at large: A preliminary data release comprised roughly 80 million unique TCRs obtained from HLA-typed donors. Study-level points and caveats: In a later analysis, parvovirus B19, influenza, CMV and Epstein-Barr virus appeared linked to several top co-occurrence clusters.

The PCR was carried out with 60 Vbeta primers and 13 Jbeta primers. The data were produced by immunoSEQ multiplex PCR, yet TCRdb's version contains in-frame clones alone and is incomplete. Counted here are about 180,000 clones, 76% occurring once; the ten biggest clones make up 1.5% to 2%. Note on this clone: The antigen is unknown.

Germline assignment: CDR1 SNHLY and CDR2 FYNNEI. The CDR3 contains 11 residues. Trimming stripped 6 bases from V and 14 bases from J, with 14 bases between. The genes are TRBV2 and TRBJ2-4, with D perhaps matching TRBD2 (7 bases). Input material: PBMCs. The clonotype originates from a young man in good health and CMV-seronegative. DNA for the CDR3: TGTGCCAGCAGCCGCGGGGAGGGGGAGTACTTC. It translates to CASSRGEGEYF.